The present entry profiles one T cell receptor beta chain with its context. No antigen is known for it. The CDR3 extends over 16 amino acids. The germline CDR1 and CDR2 sequences are SGHNT and YENEEA. V shed 3 bases, J shed 5 bases, and the junction held 10 bases outside the gene matches. The source of the sample is a study of shared clonotypes between healthy human individuals. Study observations and caveats: Clonotype sharing among donors was expected to depend on sequencing depth. Generally, estimated richness proved larger in naive subsets than it did in memory subsets.

Positively selected for CCR7, the CD45RO-negative cells used as naive CD8 cells excluded terminally differentiated effector memory CD45RA+ cells. The donors, all of them Caucasian adults, lived in Nashville, Tennessee. TCRdb keeps only in-frame clones here, not all; method: immunoSEQ multiplex PCR. The sample carries around 600,000 clones, roughly 96% recorded once. V and J are TRBV11-3 and TRBJ2-7, with 10 bases identical to TRBD2. Source material: naive CD8+ T cells sorted from blood. The source is a woman aged 25 to 39 in good health. The CDR3 region is CASSFPTSGTVHEQYF. The CDR3 DNA is TGTGCCAGCAGCTTCCCAACTAGCGGGACGGTCCACGAGCAGTACTTC.